The rows below give T cell receptor beta chains drawn from one sample of a study of blood T cell repertoires in COVID-19. Produced via immunoSEQ multiplex PCR; TCRdb's table is partial and in-frame only. The data contain roughly 220,000 clones, 80% to 90% of them seen just once; the ten biggest clones take up under 4%. Sequencing was carried out using PBMCs or T cells enriched from blood (not recorded which). The receptor source for this set is a woman under 30 in a cohort exposed to, infected with or recovered from COVID-19 (not recorded which). Each CDR3 is given with its conserved first and last residue. A D gene is named only where the DNA matches it firmly. Expanded clones are given a class, and other clones once, few, many or no size at all.

j_call: TRBJ1-6
v_call: TRBV11-3
d_call: NA
clone_size: NA
cdr3_nt: TGTGCCAGCAACTTGGGGGCGAACGATTCACCCCTCCACTTT
cdr3_aa: CASNLGANDSPLHF

j_call: TRBJ2-7
v_call: TRBV2
d_call: NA
clone_size: NA
cdr3_nt: TGTGCCAGCAGTGAAGCAGTCCTAGCCTACGAGCAGTACTTC
cdr3_aa: CASSEAVLAYEQYF

j_call: TRBJ2-1
v_call: TRBV7-9
d_call: NA
clone_size: NA
cdr3_nt: TGTGCCAGCAGCAACACAGGGTCGACGGCGACGTCCTACAATGAGCAGTTCTTC
cdr3_aa: CASSNTGSTATSYNEQFF

j_call: TRBJ2-3
v_call: TRBV6-1
d_call: TRBD2
clone_size: NA
cdr3_nt: TGTGCCAGCAGTGAATTCCCCGGAGCGGGAGGGAGCACAGATACGCAGTATTTT
cdr3_aa: CASSEFPGAGGSTDTQYF

j_call: TRBJ1-1
v_call: TRBV6-5
d_call: NA
clone_size: NA
cdr3_nt: TGTGCCAGCACCAATCATCAGGGAATTAACACTGAAGCTTTCTTT
cdr3_aa: CASTNHQGINTEAFF

j_call: TRBJ2-2
v_call: TRBV3-1/TRBV3-2
d_call: NA
clone_size: many
cdr3_nt: TGTGCCAGCAGCCAAAACACCGACACCGGGGAGCTGTTTTTT
cdr3_aa: CASSQNTDTGELFF

j_call: TRBJ2-3
v_call: TRBV4-1
d_call: TRBD2
clone_size: NA
cdr3_nt: TGCGCCAGCAGCCTCCAGCGGGGGATCACAGATACGCAGTATTTT
cdr3_aa: CASSLQRGITDTQYF

j_call: TRBJ1-5
v_call: TRBV2
d_call: NA
clone_size: once
cdr3_nt: TGTGCCAGCAGTGGGTATGGGGCTGGCAATCAGCCCCAGCATTTT
cdr3_aa: CASSGYGAGNQPQHF

j_call: TRBJ1-5
v_call: TRBV4-1
d_call: NA
clone_size: NA
cdr3_nt: TGCGCCAGCAGCCATGGGGTGAGGGTTGCAGAGCCCCAGCATTTT
cdr3_aa: CASSHGVRVAEPQHF

j_call: TRBJ2-3
v_call: TRBV5-1
d_call: NA
clone_size: NA
cdr3_nt: TGCGCCAGCAGCCCGGTGAAAGTAGGGGCGTACACAGATACGCAGTATTTT
cdr3_aa: CASSPVKVGAYTDTQYF

j_call: TRBJ1-2
v_call: TRBV3-1/TRBV3-2
d_call: NA
clone_size: NA
cdr3_nt: TGTGCCAGCAGCCAAGCAGACAGCTGGGGTGGCTACACCTTC
cdr3_aa: CASSQADSWGGYTF

j_call: TRBJ2-7
v_call: TRBV9
d_call: NA
clone_size: NA
cdr3_nt: TGTGCCAGCAGCCCAGATGCAGGGTCAAGCTCCTACGAGCAGTACTTC
cdr3_aa: CASSPDAGSSSYEQYF

j_call: TRBJ1-1
v_call: TRBV2
d_call: TRBD1
clone_size: NA
cdr3_nt: TGTGCCAGCAGTGAATTACCAGGGACAGGGGGAGCGAACACTGAAGCTTTCTTT
cdr3_aa: CASSELPGTGGANTEAFF

j_call: TRBJ2-2
v_call: TRBV6-5
d_call: NA
clone_size: NA
cdr3_nt: TGTGCCAGCAGTTACTCGAGGGACACCGGGGAGCTGTTTTTT
cdr3_aa: CASSYSRDTGELFF

j_call: TRBJ1-3
v_call: TRBV18
d_call: TRBD1
clone_size: NA
cdr3_nt: TGTGCCAGCTCACCACCGGGACAGGGGCCAGGAAACACCATATATTTT
cdr3_aa: CASSPPGQGPGNTIYF

j_call: TRBJ1-5
v_call: TRBV6-5
d_call: NA
clone_size: NA
cdr3_nt: TGTGCCAGCAGTTTGAGAGCGGGGCTTAGCAATCAGCCCCAGCATTTT
cdr3_aa: CASSLRAGLSNQPQHF

j_call: TRBJ1-6
v_call: TRBV30
d_call: TRBD1
clone_size: NA
cdr3_nt: TGTGCCTGTCCCGGGACAGGGGCCACCTCCTATAATTCACCCCTCCACTTT
cdr3_aa: CACPGTGATSYNSPLHF

j_call: TRBJ2-3
v_call: TRBV7-9
d_call: TRBD2
clone_size: NA
cdr3_nt: TGTGCCAGCAGCTCCACCCCCTGGACTAGCGGGGGGCCAACAGATACGCAGTATTTT
cdr3_aa: CASSSTPWTSGGPTDTQYF

j_call: TRBJ2-1
v_call: TRBV2
d_call: NA
clone_size: NA
cdr3_nt: TGTGCCAGCAGCGGGGAGTTGGGGGGTGAGCAGTTCTTC
cdr3_aa: CASSGELGGEQFF

j_call: TRBJ2-1
v_call: TRBV5-4
d_call: TRBD1
clone_size: NA
cdr3_nt: TGTGCCAGCAGCTTGGCCCGGGACAGCGCTTACAATGAGCAGTTCTTC
cdr3_aa: CASSLARDSAYNEQFF

j_call: TRBJ1-2
v_call: TRBV7-2
d_call: TRBD1
clone_size: NA
cdr3_nt: TGTGCCAGCAGCAAGGGACAGGGGGCGGAAGGCTACACCTTC
cdr3_aa: CASSKGQGAEGYTF

j_call: TRBJ2-1
v_call: TRBV23-1
d_call: NA
clone_size: NA
cdr3_nt: TGCGCCAGCAGTTCCACAGCCCACAATGAGCAGTTCTTC
cdr3_aa: CASSSTAHNEQFF

j_call: TRBJ1-1
v_call: TRBV12-3/TRBV12-4
d_call: NA
clone_size: NA
cdr3_nt: TGTGCCAGCAGACAGAACACTGAAGCTTTCTTT
cdr3_aa: CASRQNTEAFF

j_call: TRBJ1-2
v_call: TRBV5-1
d_call: NA
clone_size: NA
cdr3_nt: TGCGCCAGCAGCTTGGCCCCCCGGACTAAAAACTATGGCTACACCTTC
cdr3_aa: CASSLAPRTKNYGYTF

j_call: TRBJ1-4
v_call: TRBV7-8
d_call: TRBD1
clone_size: NA
cdr3_nt: TGTGCCAGCAGCTTAGTGGACAGGGGAGAAAAACTGTTTTTT
cdr3_aa: CASSLVDRGEKLFF

j_call: TRBJ1-6
v_call: TRBV5-6
d_call: NA
clone_size: NA
cdr3_nt: TGTGCCAGCAGCTTCGGGACACCATCACCCCTCCACTTT
cdr3_aa: CASSFGTPSPLHF

j_call: TRBJ1-1
v_call: TRBV7-6
d_call: NA
clone_size: NA
cdr3_nt: TGTGCCAGCAGCCCGCGTGTCGGGATGGTGAACACTGAAGCTTTCTTT
cdr3_aa: CASSPRVGMVNTEAFF

j_call: TRBJ1-1
v_call: TRBV7-4
d_call: NA
clone_size: NA
cdr3_nt: TGTGCCAGCAGTCCTCACAGGTATTCCAAGAACACTGAAGCTTTCTTT
cdr3_aa: CASSPHRYSKNTEAFF

j_call: TRBJ2-3
v_call: TRBV5-1
d_call: TRBD1
clone_size: NA
cdr3_nt: TGCGCCAGCACCTCCCTCCGGACAGGGGGAGGGACAGATACGCAGTATTTT
cdr3_aa: CASTSLRTGGGTDTQYF

j_call: TRBJ2-3
v_call: TRBV24-1
d_call: NA
clone_size: NA
cdr3_nt: TGTGCCACCAGTGAGACCCTGGACAGCTTTGGCACAGATACGCAGTATTTT
cdr3_aa: CATSETLDSFGTDTQYF

j_call: TRBJ1-1
v_call: TRBV10-3
d_call: TRBD1
clone_size: many
cdr3_nt: TGTGCCATCAGTGATTGGACAGGGGGCGGAAGCACTGAAGCTTTCTTT
cdr3_aa: CAISDWTGGGSTEAFF

j_call: TRBJ2-7
v_call: TRBV11-2
d_call: NA
clone_size: NA
cdr3_nt: TGTGCCAGTCGTCAGGGAAACTACGAGCAGTACTTC
cdr3_aa: CASRQGNYEQYF

j_call: TRBJ1-5
v_call: TRBV27
d_call: NA
clone_size: NA
cdr3_nt: TGTGCCAGCAGTCCGTCCAATCAGCCCCAGCATTTT
cdr3_aa: CASSPSNQPQHF

j_call: TRBJ2-4
v_call: TRBV27
d_call: NA
clone_size: NA
cdr3_nt: TGTGCCAGCAGTCGCGCCCTAGACCCTCTAGCCAAAAACATTCAGTACTTC
cdr3_aa: CASSRALDPLAKNIQYF

j_call: TRBJ1-1
v_call: TRBV10-3
d_call: TRBD1
clone_size: NA
cdr3_nt: TGTGCCATCAACGACGAACAGGGGGGAGGCACTGAAGCTTTCTTT
cdr3_aa: CAINDEQGGGTEAFF

j_call: TRBJ1-3
v_call: TRBV9
d_call: NA
clone_size: NA
cdr3_nt: TGTGCCAGCAGCTTAGGACATCTATCTGGAAACACCATATATTTT
cdr3_aa: CASSLGHLSGNTIYF

j_call: TRBJ1-1
v_call: TRBV6-5
d_call: NA
clone_size: NA
cdr3_nt: TGTGCCAGCAGCCCCCGGGTGAACACTGAAGCTTTCTTT
cdr3_aa: CASSPRVNTEAFF

j_call: TRBJ1-2
v_call: TRBV29-1
d_call: TRBD1
clone_size: few
cdr3_nt: TGCAGCGTTAGTGGGACAGGAGTCTTCAATGGCTACACCTTC
cdr3_aa: CSVSGTGVFNGYTF

j_call: TRBJ1-4
v_call: TRBV18
d_call: TRBD1
clone_size: NA
cdr3_nt: TGTGCCAGCTCACCGCGGACAGGGGGCGAAAAACTGTTTTTT
cdr3_aa: CASSPRTGGEKLFF

j_call: TRBJ2-1
v_call: TRBV2
d_call: TRBD2
clone_size: once
cdr3_nt: TGTGCCAGCAGGGGGACTAGCGGGAGTAATGAGCAGTTCTTC
cdr3_aa: CASRGTSGSNEQFF

j_call: TRBJ2-7
v_call: TRBV14
d_call: TRBD2
clone_size: NA
cdr3_nt: TGTGCCAGCAGCCAAGATGAGGGGCTAGCGGGATCCTACGAGCAGTACTTC
cdr3_aa: CASSQDEGLAGSYEQYF

j_call: TRBJ1-2
v_call: TRBV24-1
d_call: NA
clone_size: NA
cdr3_nt: TGTGCCACCAGTGATCTTTCGGGGGGGAGCTATGGCTACACCTTC
cdr3_aa: CATSDLSGGSYGYTF

j_call: TRBJ2-2
v_call: TRBV2
d_call: NA
clone_size: NA
cdr3_nt: TGTGCCAGCACTGTACAGGGTAACGCCGGGGAGCTGTTTTTT
cdr3_aa: CASTVQGNAGELFF

j_call: TRBJ1-5
v_call: TRBV11-2
d_call: NA
clone_size: NA
cdr3_nt: TGTGCCAGCAGCCCTAGCTTGGATCAGCCCCAGCATTTT
cdr3_aa: CASSPSLDQPQHF

j_call: TRBJ1-1
v_call: TRBV19
d_call: NA
clone_size: NA
cdr3_nt: TGTGCCAGTAGTATCGACACAGTTACTGAAGCTTTCTTT
cdr3_aa: CASSIDTVTEAFF

j_call: TRBJ2-3
v_call: TRBV6-5
d_call: NA
clone_size: NA
cdr3_nt: TGTGCCAGCAGTTACTCGGAGGCTAGCGACACAGATACGCAGTATTTT
cdr3_aa: CASSYSEASDTDTQYF

j_call: TRBJ2-5
v_call: TRBV15
d_call: NA
clone_size: NA
cdr3_nt: TGTGCCACCAGCACGTCGGGACTAGAGACCCAGTACTTC
cdr3_aa: CATSTSGLETQYF

j_call: TRBJ2-5
v_call: TRBV5-4
d_call: TRBD2
clone_size: NA
cdr3_nt: TGTGCCAGCAGCGCCTCGACTAGCGTGCAAGAGACCCAGTACTTC
cdr3_aa: CASSASTSVQETQYF

j_call: TRBJ2-7
v_call: TRBV18
d_call: TRBD1
clone_size: NA
cdr3_nt: TGTGCCAGCTCACCCAAGACAGGGGTAGTTCTCGAGCAGTACTTC
cdr3_aa: CASSPKTGVVLEQYF

j_call: TRBJ1-2
v_call: TRBV28
d_call: TRBD1
clone_size: few
cdr3_nt: TGTGCCATATCAACCGGGACAGGGGTAGGCTATGGCTACACCTTC
cdr3_aa: CAISTGTGVGYGYTF

j_call: TRBJ2-1
v_call: TRBV4-1
d_call: TRBD1
clone_size: NA
cdr3_nt: TGCGCCAGCAGCTGGGACAGACACTCCTACAATGAGCAGTTCTTC
cdr3_aa: CASSWDRHSYNEQFF

j_call: TRBJ2-3
v_call: TRBV6-4
d_call: NA
clone_size: NA
cdr3_nt: TGTGCCAGCAGCCAAGGCGGACTGGCGGCTGATACGCAGTATTTT
cdr3_aa: CASSQGGLAADTQYF

j_call: TRBJ1-2
v_call: TRBV2
d_call: NA
clone_size: NA
cdr3_nt: TGTGCCAGCCTCGACGGGAACTATGGCTACACCTTC
cdr3_aa: CASLDGNYGYTF

j_call: TRBJ2-7
v_call: TRBV19
d_call: TRBD2
clone_size: NA
cdr3_nt: TGTGCCAGTAGCCCACTAGCGGGAGAGGGATACGAGCAGTACTTC
cdr3_aa: CASSPLAGEGYEQYF

j_call: TRBJ2-2
v_call: TRBV24-1
d_call: TRBD2
clone_size: NA
cdr3_nt: TGTGCCACCAGTGATTCCGGGACTAGCGGGAGTGTCACCGGGGAGCTGTTTTTT
cdr3_aa: CATSDSGTSGSVTGELFF

j_call: TRBJ2-2
v_call: TRBV7-2
d_call: NA
clone_size: NA
cdr3_nt: TGTGCCAGCAGCCCCAGGGGTTTTGACACCGGGGAGCTGTTTTTT
cdr3_aa: CASSPRGFDTGELFF

j_call: TRBJ2-3
v_call: TRBV7-8
d_call: TRBD1
clone_size: NA
cdr3_nt: TGTGCCAGCAGCTTACAGGGGGCTGGAAATACGCAGTATTTT
cdr3_aa: CASSLQGAGNTQYF